This entry is about one T cell receptor beta chain. This sample was included in a study of CD8+CD57+ T cells in acquired aplastic anemia. V was shortened by 5 bases and J by 7 bases, with 15 bases between the two germline ends. The germline V gene encodes CDR1 SGHVS and CDR2 FQNEAQ. The CDR3 length is 13 residues. Patients sequenced had flow cytometry evidence of CD8+CD57+ cell expansion. The template for TCR beta VDJ and CDR3 sequence profiling was genomic DNA. From the reads, TCRdb called clonotypes with MiXCR, one entry per CDR3 protein. The data contain 150,000 to 160,000 distinct CDR3 sequences, 52% of them seen just once; the ten biggest clones take up 12%.

The source is a human donor with aplastic anemia. This chain connects TRBV7-8 to TRBJ2-7; weak D call: TRBD2 (5 bases). Input material: sorted CD4+, CD8+, or CD8+CD57+ T cells (not recorded which) from PBMCs. The CDR3 region is CASSTPGPGEQYF. The DNA for the CDR3 is TGTGCCAGCAGCACCCCCGGCCCGGGGGAGCAGTACTTC. The full variable domain, rest sourced from reference TRBV7-8 and TRBJ2-7, is GAGVSQSPRYKVAKRGQDVALRCDPISGHVSLFWYQQALGQGPEFLTYFQNEAQLDKSGLPSDRFFAERPEGSVSTLKIQRTQQEDSAVYLCASSTPGPGEQYFGPGTRLTVT.